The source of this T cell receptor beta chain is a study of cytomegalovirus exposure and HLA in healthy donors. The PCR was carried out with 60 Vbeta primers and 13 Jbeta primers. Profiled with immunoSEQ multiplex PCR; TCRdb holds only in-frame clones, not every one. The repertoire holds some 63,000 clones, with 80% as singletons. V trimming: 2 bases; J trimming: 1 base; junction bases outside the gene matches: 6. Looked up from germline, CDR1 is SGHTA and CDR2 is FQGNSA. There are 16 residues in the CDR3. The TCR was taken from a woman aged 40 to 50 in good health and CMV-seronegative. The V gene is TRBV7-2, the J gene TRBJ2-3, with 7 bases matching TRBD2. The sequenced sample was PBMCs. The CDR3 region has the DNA TGTGCCAGCAGCTTAAGGGCTGCGGGAGGCACAGATACGCAGTATTTT. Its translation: CASSLRAAGGTDTQYF.